The 23 T cell receptor beta chains listed next were all sequenced from one sample in a study of Graves' ophthalmopathy and Graves' hyperthyroidism. Amplification of TCR beta CDR3 regions used RNA transcripts. Following a first-round RT-PCR that used HTBI primers, a second-round multiplex PCR was carried out. TCRdb re-derived calls from the multiplex PCR reads in MiXCR, one entry per CDR3 protein. This sample yields a few hundred thousand distinct CDR3 sequences, of which approximately 37% are seen a single time; about 4.2% belongs to the top ten. The sample comprised peripheral blood or thyroid tissue (not recorded which). Receptors originate from an adult man with Graves' hyperthyroidism.

This clonotype was detected ten times or more. The genes are TRBV7-8 and TRBJ1-6; D gene uncertain. The CDR3 consists of 16 residues. The germline CDR1 and CDR2 sequences are SGHVS and FQNEAQ. Trimming pared 6 bases from V and 0 bases from J, leaving 12 bases between. CDR3 in DNA: TGTGCCAGCAGTTACGGAGGGAGCTCCTATAATTCACCCCTCCACTTT. This encodes CASSYGGSSYNSPLHF. Full variable domain (missing parts from reference TRBV7-8 and TRBJ1-6): GAGVSQSPRYKVAKRGQDVALRCDPISGHVSLFWYQQALGQGPEFLTYFQNEAQLDKSGLPSDRFFAERPEGSVSTLKIQRTQQEDSAVYLCASSYGGSSYNSPLHFGNGTRLTVT.

The chain joins TRBV24-1 to TRBJ2-5, with 7 bases aligning to TRBD2. Near its end, the DNA agrees better with TRBJ2-1, so the J call may be wrong. Germline V lookup: CDR1 KGHDR, CDR2 SFDVKD. The CDR3 length is 15 residues. CDR3 loop: CATSDSGTTVDEQFF. Written as DNA, the CDR3 is TGTGCCACCAGTGATTCCGGGACTACCGTCGATGAGCAGTTCTTC.

The chain joins TRBV7-9 to TRBJ2-7; TRBD1 aligns across 7 bases. Germline loops: CDR1 SEHNR, CDR2 FQNEAQ (reference sequence). V was pared by 6 bases and J by 2 bases, with 13 bases of the junction left unmatched. The CDR3 is made up of 16 amino acids. In nucleotides, the CDR3 is TGTGCCAGCAGTTTATGGCCGGGACAGTTCCCCTACGAGCAGTACTTC. The encoded protein is CASSLWPGQFPYEQYF. Supplemented by reference TRBV7-9 and TRBJ2-7, the full variable domain reads DTGVSQNPRHKITKRGQNVTFRCDPISEHNRLYWYRQTLGQGPEFLTYFQNEAQLEKSRLLSDRFSAERPKGSFSTLEIQRTEQGDSAMYLCASSLWPGQFPYEQYFGPGTRLTVT.

This clonotype was picked up a small number of times. This chain links TRBV6-5 with TRBJ2-7, with 7 bases matching TRBD2. CDR3 length: 13 amino acids. Trimming removed 6 bases from V and 2 bases from J; junction bases left unmatched: 4. Per germline, CDR1 MNHEY and CDR2 SVGAGI. The DNA for the CDR3 is TGTGCCAGCAGGCTGGGGGGGGCCTACGAGCAGTACTTC. Protein: CASRLGGAYEQYF.

V and J are TRBV7-6 and TRBJ2-5; D remains ambiguous. The CDR3 runs to 15 residues. V lost 1 base and J 1 base, leaving 10 bases between the germline ends. CDR1 is SGHVS, CDR2 FNYEAQ, per germline. The CDR3 sequence: CASSLEVGRQETQYF. In nucleotides, the CDR3 is TGTGCCAGCAGCTTAGAGGTTGGACGCCAAGAGACCCAGTACTTC.

This clonotype appeared many times. A read error may be the cause here, since a much bigger clone is one base away. The J gene is TRBJ2-2, the V gene TRBV29-1, with D unresolved. The CDR3 runs to 13 residues. Deletions cut 5 bases from V and 9 bases from J, with 16 bases between. Germline V gives CDR1 SQVTM, CDR2 ANQGSEA. In DNA, the CDR3 is TGCAGCGTTTGGTCGGGTCAGGCCAGGGAGCTGTTTTTT. Translated, it gives CSVWSGQARELFF.

This clonotype was seen many times. The V and J genes are TRBV27 and TRBJ2-7; tentatively, D is TRBD2 (5 bases). Trimming left V 3 bases short and J 7 bases short, with 13 bases between. CDR1 is MNHEY and CDR2 is SMNVEV in the germline V gene (reference sequence). CDR3 length: 13 amino acids. In DNA form, the CDR3 reads TGTGCCAGCAGTTTTATGGCACGAGGGGAGCAGTACTTC. Protein sequence: CASSFMARGEQYF.

The sample holds many counts of this clonotype. The CDR3 region has the DNA TGCAGCGTTGACGTGGGGGGGACTAATGAAAAACTGTTTTTT. Its translation is CSVDVGGTNEKLFF. The chain uses TRBV29-1 and TRBJ1-4; D might be TRBD1 (5 bases). V was trimmed by 3 bases and J by 2 bases, leaving 10 bases between them. Germline values: CDR1 SQVTM, CDR2 ANQGSEA. The CDR3 spans 14 residues.

This clonotype appeared many times. The chain combines TRBV7-3 with TRBJ2-5; 9 bases fit TRBD1. V was pared by 6 bases and J by 4 bases, with 9 bases of the junction left unmatched. Germline CDR1 SGHTA, CDR2 FQGTGA. The CDR3 runs 15 residues. CDR3 bases: TGTGCCAGCAGTAACCTCCCGGGACAGGGAGAGACCCAGTACTTC. As protein: CASSNLPGQGETQYF.

The gene calls are TRBV24-1 and TRBJ2-1; unclear D gene. The V gene lost 9 bases and the J gene lost 5 bases, with 7 bases spanning the gap. Germline CDR1 reads KGHDR; CDR2 reads SFDVKD. The CDR3 consists of 11 residues. CDR3 in amino acids: CATVRDNEQFF. In DNA, the CDR3 is TGTGCCACCGTCAGAGACAATGAGCAGTTCTTC.

Only one count was recorded for this clonotype. The V call is TRBV7-8, the J call TRBJ1-6; tentatively, D is TRBD1 (5 bases). Trimming removed 2 bases at V and 14 bases at J, with 13 bases between. CDR1 is SGHVS, CDR2 FQNEAQ, per germline. This CDR3 is 13 amino acids long. The CDR3 region is CASSLKGRTSLHF. CDR3 sequence (DNA): TGTGCCAGCAGCTTAAAGGGGAGGACCTCCCTCCACTTT.

This clonotype occurred many times. The genes are TRBV7-9 and TRBJ2-6; D is undetermined. Germline V gives CDR1 SEHNR, CDR2 FQNEAQ (reference sequence). V lost 7 bases to trimming and J lost 0 bases, with 7 bases between them. The CDR3 runs 14 residues. CDR3 residues: CASTSSSGANVLTF. The CDR3 DNA reads TGTGCCAGCACTAGTAGCTCTGGGGCCAACGTCCTGACTTTC.

The gene calls are TRBV4-1 and TRBJ1-1; the match to TRBD1 covers 8 bases. The CDR3 totals 15 residues. Per germline, CDR1 MGHRA and CDR2 YSYEKL. J gave up 6 bases and V 2 bases, and 8 bases lay outside the gene matches. CDR3 residues: CASSQPRTGFPEAFF. The DNA of the CDR3 is TGCGCCAGCAGCCAACCCAGGACAGGGTTCCCTGAAGCTTTCTTT.

This clonotype was detected only once. The conserved phenylalanine or tryptophan normally closing the CDR3 is absent here, so this likely arose from a read error. The chain joins TRBV6-5 to TRBJ1-1; no clear D gene. CDR3 length equals 14 residues. Germline V gives CDR1 MNHEY, CDR2 SVGAGI. V was trimmed by 4 bases and J by 4 bases, leaving 13 bases between them. The CDR3 reads CASSLSGRSTEAFV. The CDR3 bases are TGTGCCAGCAGTTTATCAGGTAGGAGCACTGAAGCTTTCGTT.

The chain is built from TRBV7-6 and TRBJ2-6; D gene uncertain. The V gene's germline CDR1 is SGHVS and CDR2 FNYEAQ. The CDR3 extends over 14 amino acids. With 0 bases removed from V and 4 bases from J, the gap between germline ends came to 4 bases. The CDR3, as DNA: TGTGCCAGCAGCTTAGCCGGGGGGGCCAACGTCCTGACTTTC. It codes for CASSLAGGANVLTF.

In its sample, this clonotype was seen many times. The gene calls are TRBV10-1 and TRBJ2-7; 10 nucleotides match TRBD1. Germline V gene sequence: CDR1 WNHNN, CDR2 SYGVQD (reference sequence). Losses at the gene ends were 4 bases for V and 1 base for J; bases not matched to a gene: 4. CDR3 length: 15 amino acids. The CDR3 region has the DNA TGCGCCAGCAGTGGGGGACAGGGGACGTCCTACGAGCAGTACTTC. Its protein product is CASSGGQGTSYEQYF.

As to this clonotype: The junction departs from the called germline gene at one end, perhaps through a read error. The chain recombines TRBV12-3 or TRBV12-4 with TRBJ2-7; 12 bases map to TRBD2. CDR3 size: 15 residues. The CDR3 region has the DNA TGTGCCAGCAGTCCACTAGCGGGGGGCTCCTACAAGCAGTACTTC. Translated: CASSPLAGGSYKQYF.

In its sample, this clonotype was seen many times. This sequence joins TRBV19 and TRBJ2-5; no definite D call. Germline lookup yields CDR1 LNHDA and CDR2 SQIVND (reference sequence). The V gene lost 3 bases and the J gene lost 5 bases, with 10 bases spanning the gap. The CDR3 contains 13 residues. The CDR3 reads CASSMLTSETQYF. The CDR3 bases are TGTGCCAGTAGTATGCTAACGTCGGAGACCCAGTACTTC.

The V and J genes are TRBV20-1 and TRBJ1-1; TRBD1 might be the D (6 bases). Germline V lookup: CDR1 DFQATT, CDR2 SNEGSKA (reference sequence). The CDR3 consists of 16 residues. V shed 5 bases and J shed 0 bases, with 19 bases lying between them. The CDR3 spells CSAPPPTGTMNTEAFF. DNA of the CDR3: TGCAGTGCTCCACCCCCGACAGGAACCATGAACACTGAAGCTTTCTTT.

Many counts were recorded for this clonotype. The chain couples TRBV7-9 to TRBJ1-4; D call uncertain. Germline-derived CDR1 and CDR2 are SEHNR and FQNEAQ (reference sequence). The CDR3 is 14 residues long. Deletions cut 4 bases from V and 7 bases from J, with 13 bases between. DNA for the CDR3: TGTGCCAGCAGCTCGGCGGGATTTAGTGAAAAACTGTTTTTT. Translating gives CASSSAGFSEKLFF. Complete variable domain (other parts from reference TRBV7-9 and TRBJ1-4): DTGVSQNPRHKITKRGQNVTFRCDPISEHNRLYWYRQTLGQGPEFLTYFQNEAQLEKSRLLSDRFSAERPKGSFSTLEIQRTEQGDSAMYLCASSSAGFSEKLFFGSGTQLSVL.

In its sample, this clonotype was seen many times. The chain carries TRBV5-1 and TRBJ1-2; D is undetermined. This CDR3 is built from 14 residues. CDR1 and CDR2 from the germline V gene are SGHRS and YFSETQ. The germline V and J ends were trimmed by 4 bases and 2 bases, with 12 bases remaining between them. CDR3 amino acids: CASSTLTRNYGYTF. For the CDR3, the DNA is TGCGCCAGCAGCACCCTTACAAGGAACTATGGCTACACCTTC.

This clonotype was seen many times. The chain employs TRBV5-4 and TRBJ2-7; D possibly matches TRBD1 or TRBD2 (5 bases each). CDR1 is SGHNT, CDR2 YYREEE, per germline (reference sequence). The CDR3 consists of 13 residues. V dropped 0 bases and J dropped 6 bases, with 10 bases sitting between them. The DNA for the CDR3 is TGTGCCAGCAGCTTGGCCCGAGGGACCGAGCAGTACTTC. Its translation is CASSLARGTEQYF. Together with reference TRBV5-4 and TRBJ2-7, the CDR3 gives the full variable domain: ETGVTQSPTHLIKTRGQQVTLRCSSQSGHNTVSWYQQALGQGPQFIFQYYREEENGRGNFPPRFSGLQFPNYSSELNVNALELDDSALYLCASSLARGTEQYFGPGTRLTVT.

On this clonotype: Given a much more abundant clone one base away, this may be a read error. This CDR3 is missing its conserved last phenylalanine or tryptophan, likely due to a read error. The chain combines TRBV20-1 with TRBJ1-5; D perhaps matches TRBD1 (5 bases). V lost 6 bases and J 0 bases, leaving 18 bases between the germline ends. Germline V gene lookup returns CDR1 DFQATT and CDR2 SNEGSKA (reference sequence). This CDR3 is built from 16 residues. Here the CDR3 reads CSASGTSSFSNQPQHL. The CDR3 DNA is TGCAGTGCCTCCGGGACCTCCTCTTTTAGCAATCAGCCCCAGCATCTT.